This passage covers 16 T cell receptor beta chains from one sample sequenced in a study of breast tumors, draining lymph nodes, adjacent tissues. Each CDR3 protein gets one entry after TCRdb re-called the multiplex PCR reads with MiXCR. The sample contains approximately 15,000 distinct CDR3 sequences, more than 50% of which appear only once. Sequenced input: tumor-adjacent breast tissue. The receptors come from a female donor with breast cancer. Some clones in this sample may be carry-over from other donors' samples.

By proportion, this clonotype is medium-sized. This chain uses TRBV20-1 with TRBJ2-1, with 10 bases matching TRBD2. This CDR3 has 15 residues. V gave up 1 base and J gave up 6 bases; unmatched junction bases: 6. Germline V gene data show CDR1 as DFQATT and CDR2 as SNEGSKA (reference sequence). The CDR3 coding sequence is TGCAGTGCTAGAGCAGGTAGCGGGAGGATCAATGAGCAGTTCTTC. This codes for CSARAGSGRINEQFF.

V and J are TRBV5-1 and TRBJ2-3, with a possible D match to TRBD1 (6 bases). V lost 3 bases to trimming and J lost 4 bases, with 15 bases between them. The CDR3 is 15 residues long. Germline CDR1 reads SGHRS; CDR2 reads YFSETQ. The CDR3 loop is CASSSGATVSDTQYF. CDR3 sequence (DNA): TGCGCCAGCAGCTCAGGGGCGACGGTATCAGATACGCAGTATTTT.

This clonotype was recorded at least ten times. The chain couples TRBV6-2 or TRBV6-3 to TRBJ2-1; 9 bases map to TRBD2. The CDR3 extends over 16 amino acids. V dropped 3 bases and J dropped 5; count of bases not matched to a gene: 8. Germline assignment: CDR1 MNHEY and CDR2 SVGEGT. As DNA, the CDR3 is TGTGCCAGCAGTTATTTGCTAGCGGGAAAAGACAATGAGCAGTTCTTC. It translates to CASSYLLAGKDNEQFF.

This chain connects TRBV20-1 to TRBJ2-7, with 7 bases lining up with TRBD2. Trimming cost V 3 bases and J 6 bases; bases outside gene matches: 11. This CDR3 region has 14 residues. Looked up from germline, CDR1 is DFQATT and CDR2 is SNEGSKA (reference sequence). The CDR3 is CSASIRAGRGEQYF. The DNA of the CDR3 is TGCAGTGCTAGCATACGAGCGGGGAGAGGCGAGCAGTACTTC.

CDR3 sequence (DNA): TGCAGCGTTTTATCGGGAGAAGAGACCCAGTACTTC. It is translated as CSVLSGEETQYF. V gene TRBV29-1 combines with J gene TRBJ2-5, with D tentatively TRBD2 (6 bases). CDR1 and CDR2 (germline): SQVTM, ANQGSEA. The ends were cut back, 5 bases at V and 3 bases at J, with 10 bases in the middle. This CDR3 has 12 amino acids.

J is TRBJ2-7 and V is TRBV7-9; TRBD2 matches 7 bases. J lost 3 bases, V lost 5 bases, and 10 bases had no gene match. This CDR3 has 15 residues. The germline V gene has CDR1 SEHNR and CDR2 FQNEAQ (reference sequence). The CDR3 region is CASSLGWRENYEQYF. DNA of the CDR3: TGTGCCAGCAGCCTGGGGTGGCGGGAGAACTACGAGCAGTACTTC.

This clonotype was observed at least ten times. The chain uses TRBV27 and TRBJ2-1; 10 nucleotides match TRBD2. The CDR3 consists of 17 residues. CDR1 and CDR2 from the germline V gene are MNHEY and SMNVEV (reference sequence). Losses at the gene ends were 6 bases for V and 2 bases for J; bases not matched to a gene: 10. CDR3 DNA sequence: TGTGCCAGCAGCCCAACCGGGACTAGCGCGACCTACAATGAGCAGTTCTTC. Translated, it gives CASSPTGTSATYNEQFF.

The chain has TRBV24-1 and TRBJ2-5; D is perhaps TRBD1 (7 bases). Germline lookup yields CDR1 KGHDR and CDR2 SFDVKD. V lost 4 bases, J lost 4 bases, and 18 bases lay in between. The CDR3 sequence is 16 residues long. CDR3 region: CATSDPHQGGAETQYF. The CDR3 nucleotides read TGTGCCACCAGTGACCCACACCAGGGGGGTGCAGAGACCCAGTACTTC.

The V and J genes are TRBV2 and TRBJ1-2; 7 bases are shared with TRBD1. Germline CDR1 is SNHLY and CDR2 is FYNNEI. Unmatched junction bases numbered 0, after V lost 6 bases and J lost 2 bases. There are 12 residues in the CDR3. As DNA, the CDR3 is TGTGCCAGCAGAGGGGGCAACTATGGCTACACCTTC. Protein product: CASRGGNYGYTF.

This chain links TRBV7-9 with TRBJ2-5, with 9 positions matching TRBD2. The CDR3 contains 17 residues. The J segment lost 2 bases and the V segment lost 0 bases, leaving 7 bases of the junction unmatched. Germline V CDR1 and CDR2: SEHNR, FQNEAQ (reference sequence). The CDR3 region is CASSLARGGAAQETQYF. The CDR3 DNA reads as TGTGCCAGCAGCTTAGCGCGCGGGGGGGCGGCACAAGAGACCCAGTACTTC.

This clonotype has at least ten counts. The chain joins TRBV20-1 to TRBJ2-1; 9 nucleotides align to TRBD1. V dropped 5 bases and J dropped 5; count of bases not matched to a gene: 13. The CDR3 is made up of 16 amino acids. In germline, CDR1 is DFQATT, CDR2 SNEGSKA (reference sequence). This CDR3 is CSAARSLGQGHNEQFF. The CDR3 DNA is TGCAGTGCTGCAAGGTCTTTGGGACAGGGCCACAATGAGCAGTTCTTC.

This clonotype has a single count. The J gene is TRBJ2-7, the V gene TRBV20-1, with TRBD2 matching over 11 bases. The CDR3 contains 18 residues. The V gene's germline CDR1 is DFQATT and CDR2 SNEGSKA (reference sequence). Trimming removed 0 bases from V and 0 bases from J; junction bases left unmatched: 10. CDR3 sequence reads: CSARDWVAGGGSSYEQYF. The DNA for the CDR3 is TGCAGTGCTAGAGATTGGGTAGCGGGAGGGGGGAGCTCCTACGAGCAGTACTTC.

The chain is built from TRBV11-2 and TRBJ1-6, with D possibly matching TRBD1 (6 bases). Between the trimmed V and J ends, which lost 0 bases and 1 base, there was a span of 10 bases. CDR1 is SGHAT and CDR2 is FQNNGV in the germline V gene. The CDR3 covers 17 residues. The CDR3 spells CASSLDGGGSYNSPLHF. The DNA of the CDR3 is TGTGCCAGCAGCTTAGATGGAGGGGGGTCCTATAATTCACCCCTCCACTTT.

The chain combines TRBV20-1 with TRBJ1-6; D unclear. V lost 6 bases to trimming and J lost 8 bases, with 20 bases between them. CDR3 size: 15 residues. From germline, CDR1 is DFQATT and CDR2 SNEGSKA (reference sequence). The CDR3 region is CSATGGPFRDSPLHF. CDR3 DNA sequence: TGCAGTGCCACTGGAGGGCCTTTCCGGGATTCACCCCTCCACTTT.

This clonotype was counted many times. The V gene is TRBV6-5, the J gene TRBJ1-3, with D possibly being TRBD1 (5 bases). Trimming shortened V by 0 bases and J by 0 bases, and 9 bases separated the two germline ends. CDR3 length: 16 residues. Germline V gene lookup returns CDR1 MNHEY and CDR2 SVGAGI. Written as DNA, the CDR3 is TGTGCCAGCAGTTACTCTCGGACAACCTCTGGAAACACCATATATTTT. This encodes CASSYSRTTSGNTIYF.

The CDR3 bases are TGTGCCAGCGTCTATGCGGGAGGAGGGTTCACAGATACGCAGTATTTT. The encoded protein is CASVYAGGGFTDTQYF. The V gene is TRBV7-9, the J gene TRBJ2-3; 8 positions agree with TRBD2. The CDR3 is 16 amino acids. Germline lookup yields CDR1 SEHNR and CDR2 FQNEAQ (reference sequence). J lost 2 bases, V lost 8 bases, and 12 bases had no gene match.